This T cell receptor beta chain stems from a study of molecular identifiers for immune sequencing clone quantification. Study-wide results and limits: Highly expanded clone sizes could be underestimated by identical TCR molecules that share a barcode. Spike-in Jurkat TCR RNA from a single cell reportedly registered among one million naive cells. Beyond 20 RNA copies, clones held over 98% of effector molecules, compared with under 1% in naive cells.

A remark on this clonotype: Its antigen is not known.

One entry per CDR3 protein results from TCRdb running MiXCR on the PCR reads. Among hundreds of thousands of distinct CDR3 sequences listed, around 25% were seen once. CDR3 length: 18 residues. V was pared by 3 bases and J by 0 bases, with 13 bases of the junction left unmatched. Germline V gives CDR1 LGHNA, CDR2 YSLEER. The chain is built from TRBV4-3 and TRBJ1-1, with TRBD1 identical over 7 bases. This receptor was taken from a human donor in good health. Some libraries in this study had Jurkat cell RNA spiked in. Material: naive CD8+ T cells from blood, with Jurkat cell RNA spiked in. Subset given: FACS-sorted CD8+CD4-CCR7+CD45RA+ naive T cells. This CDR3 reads CASSHALDRPPMNTEAFF. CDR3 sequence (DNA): TGCGCCAGCAGCCATGCCCTGGACAGGCCTCCCATGAACACTGAAGCTTTCTTT.